The rows below give T cell receptor beta chains drawn from one sample of a study of cytomegalovirus exposure and HLA in healthy donors. The protocol was immunoSEQ multiplex PCR, while the TCRdb copy is restricted to in-frame clones and leaves out a portion. The repertoire has 150,000 to 180,000 clones, approximately 80% of them found once; the top ten carry around 5.6%. The sample comprised PBMCs. Every receptor here comes from a woman in her thirties or forties in good health and CMV-seropositive. Both conserved end residues are part of each CDR3. The D gene is left open where the match is weak. Only part of the rows carry a size: once, few, many, or a class if the clone is expanded.

>TRBD1|TRBV5-4|TRBJ1-3|.|15
CASSPGTGVGNTIYF
TGTGCCAGCAGCCCCGGGACAGGGGTTGGAAACACCATATATTTT
>.|TRBV6-5|TRBJ1-1|once|13
CASSADRNTEAFF
TGTGCCAGCAGTGCTGACAGGAACACTGAAGCTTTCTTT
>.|TRBV6-6|TRBJ1-1|.|13
CASSYERVTEAFF
TGTGCCAGCAGTTACGAACGGGTCACTGAAGCTTTCTTT
>.|TRBV28|TRBJ2-1|.|12
CASSLLLGEQFF
TGTGCCAGCAGTTTACTCCTCGGTGAGCAGTTCTTC
>.|TRBV30|TRBJ1-1|.|13
CAWSETGFTEAFF
TGTGCCTGGAGCGAAACAGGGTTCACTGAAGCTTTCTTT
>.|TRBV9|TRBJ2-5|.|16
CASSVEPTRSQETQYF
TGTGCCAGCAGCGTAGAGCCCACGCGGTCGCAAGAGACCCAGTACTTC
>TRBD1|TRBV5-5|TRBJ2-7|.|15
CASSPDQGATYEQYF
TGTGCCAGCAGCCCCGACCAGGGGGCTACCTACGAGCAGTACTTC
>TRBD2|TRBV7-3|TRBJ2-1|.|14
CASSLAGGWNEQFF
TGTGCCAGCAGCTTAGCGGGAGGTTGGAATGAGCAGTTCTTC
>.|TRBV19|TRBJ1-5|.|15
CASSKPGAYEQPQHF
TGTGCCAGTAGTAAGCCAGGGGCTTATGAGCAGCCCCAGCATTTT
>.|TRBV7-9|TRBJ1-2|.|13
CASSRGGVHGYTF
TGTGCCAGCAGCCGAGGGGGGGTTCATGGCTACACCTTC
>.|TRBV7-6|TRBJ2-1|.|16
CASSLARAPPNNEQFF
TGTGCCAGCAGCTTAGCGAGGGCCCCTCCAAACAATGAGCAGTTCTTC
>.|TRBV28|TRBJ1-2|once|12
CASERVWGGYTF
TGTGCCAGCGAGCGGGTATGGGGGGGCTACACCTTC
>.|TRBV19|TRBJ2-1|.|15
CASSPTSFRGSEQFF
TGTGCCAGTAGTCCAACTAGCTTTAGGGGCTCTGAGCAGTTCTTC
>.|TRBV10-3|TRBJ2-3|once|14
CAITRSGVGDTQYF
TGTGCCATCACGCGTTCGGGGGTTGGGGATACGCAGTATTTT
>.|TRBV19|TRBJ2-3|.|11
CASTSTDTQYF
TGTGCCAGTACGTCCACAGATACGCAGTATTTT
>.|TRBV5-6|TRBJ2-2|.|13
CASSFTGYGELFF
TGTGCCAGCAGCTTTACAGGGTACGGGGAGCTGTTTTTT
>TRBD2|TRBV28|TRBJ2-7|.|18
CASSLWAPTSGRIHEQYF
TGTGCCAGCAGTTTATGGGCCCCAACTAGCGGGAGAATCCACGAGCAGTACTTC
>TRBD2|TRBV2|TRBJ2-3|.|15
CASSERLAGGDTQYF
TGTGCCAGCAGTGAAAGGCTAGCGGGAGGGGATACGCAGTATTTT
>.|TRBV15|TRBJ1-6|once|15
CATSRGSSYNSPLHF
TGTGCCACCAGCAGAGGGAGCTCCTATAATTCACCCCTCCACTTT
>.|TRBV6-1|TRBJ2-7|.|11
CASQRAYEQYF
TGTGCCAGCCAACGAGCCTACGAGCAGTACTTC
>.|TRBV7-9|TRBJ2-5|.|16
CASSLDLRAGKETQYF
TGTGCCAGCAGCTTAGATCTTAGGGCAGGGAAAGAGACCCAGTACTTC
>.|TRBV2|TRBJ1-5|.|14
CASSVDRYNQPQHF
TGTGCCAGCAGTGTCGACAGGTACAATCAGCCCCAGCATTTT
>TRBD2|TRBV19|TRBJ2-1|once|15
CASSIPRTSGNEQFF
TGTGCCAGTAGTATCCCCCGGACTAGCGGAAATGAGCAGTTCTTC
>TRBD2|TRBV5-1|TRBJ2-1|once|17
CASSLVASGGPYNEQFF
TGCGCCAGCAGCTTGGTGGCTAGCGGGGGACCCTACAATGAGCAGTTCTTC
>TRBD2|TRBV18|TRBJ2-1|.|16
CASSPSGGNSYNEQFF
TGTGCCAGCTCACCTAGCGGGGGAAACTCCTACAATGAGCAGTTCTTC
>TRBD2|TRBV29-1|TRBJ2-3|.|15
CSAYPPSGSTDTQYF
TGCAGCGCCTACCCCCCTAGCGGGAGTACAGATACGCAGTATTTT
>.|TRBV2|TRBJ1-5|.|13
CASSDVSNQPQHF
TGTGCCAGCAGTGACGTTAGCAATCAGCCCCAGCATTTT
>.|TRBV11-2|TRBJ1-1|.|14
CASKLTQGNTEAFF
TGTGCCAGCAAACTAACCCAGGGCAACACTGAAGCTTTCTTT
>TRBD2|TRBV11-2|TRBJ2-3|.|18
CASSLSGGRALRTDTQYF
TGTGCCAGCAGCTTATCGGGCGGGAGGGCCCTTCGGACAGATACGCAGTATTTT
>.|TRBV2|TRBJ2-1|.|11
CASSGRNEQFF
TGTGCCAGCAGTGGGAGAAATGAGCAGTTCTTC
>TRBD1|TRBV19|TRBJ1-5|.|15
CASSLPGTGDQPQHF
TGTGCCAGTAGTCTCCCCGGGACAGGGGATCAGCCCCAGCATTTT
>.|TRBV5-6|TRBJ1-2|once|17
CASSLSQGLGTGYGYTF
TGTGCCAGCAGCTTGAGTCAGGGTCTGGGGACTGGCTATGGCTACACCTTC
>.|TRBV6-1|TRBJ1-5|.|14
CASSDGGGSEPQHF
TGTGCCAGCAGTGACGGTGGGGGGTCGGAGCCCCAGCATTTT
>TRBD1|TRBV2|TRBJ1-4|.|15
CASREGQGAWEKLFF
TGTGCCAGCAGAGAAGGACAGGGGGCTTGGGAAAAACTGTTTTTT
>TRBD2|TRBV7-3|TRBJ2-3|once|16
CASSPRGGGTVDTQYF
TGTGCCAGCAGCCCCCGGGGCGGGGGAACCGTCGATACGCAGTATTTT
>.|TRBV4-1|TRBJ1-1|.|13
CASSHPGVAEAFF
TGCGCCAGCAGCCACCCCGGGGTTGCCGAAGCTTTCTTT
>TRBD1|TRBV30|TRBJ1-5|.|16
CAWSWTGTSSNQPQHF
TGTGCCTGGAGTTGGACAGGGACGTCTAGCAATCAGCCCCAGCATTTT
>.|TRBV2|TRBJ1-2|.|14
CASSEYRTGEGYTF
TGTGCCAGCAGTGAATATCGAACAGGAGAGGGCTACACCTTC
>TRBD2|TRBV19|TRBJ2-1|.|18
CASSRGLAGGSSYNEQFF
TGTGCCAGTAGTAGGGGACTAGCGGGAGGGAGCTCCTACAATGAGCAGTTCTTC
>TRBD1|TRBV27|TRBJ2-1|.|15
CASRRTGYRDNEQFF
TGTGCCAGCAGACGGACAGGGTATCGCGACAATGAGCAGTTCTTC
>TRBD2|TRBV7-3|TRBJ2-2|.|15
CASSLAGGRAGELFF
TGTGCCAGCAGCTTGGCGGGAGGGCGGGCCGGGGAGCTGTTTTTT
>TRBD1|TRBV2|TRBJ2-7|.|13
CATGQGRDYEQYF
TGTGCCACAGGACAGGGAAGGGACTACGAGCAGTACTTC
>.|TRBV5-1|TRBJ2-2|once|15
CASSRRQGGTGELFF
TGCGCCAGCAGCCGTCGACAGGGAGGCACCGGGGAGCTGTTTTTT
>.|TRBV28|TRBJ2-6|.|14
CASRRGSGANVLTF
TGTGCCAGCAGAAGGGGCTCTGGGGCCAACGTCCTGACTTTC
>TRBD1|TRBV7-8|TRBJ2-7|.|16
CASSLEPGQSSYEQYF
TGTGCCAGCAGCTTAGAACCGGGACAGAGCTCCTACGAGCAGTACTTC
>TRBD2|TRBV5-1|TRBJ2-1|few|17
CASSLVPSGGPYNEQFF
TGCGCCAGCAGCTTGGTCCCTAGCGGGGGACCCTACAATGAGCAGTTCTTC
>TRBD2|TRBV2|TRBJ2-1|.|15
CASSDPVAGVREQFF
TGTGCCAGCAGTGATCCGGTAGCGGGAGTACGTGAGCAGTTCTTC
>TRBD2|TRBV14|TRBJ2-1|.|18
CASSQVLAGPLTYNEQFF
TGTGCCAGCAGCCAAGTCCTAGCGGGACCGCTCACCTACAATGAGCAGTTCTTC
>.|TRBV6-6|TRBJ1-5|few|15
CASSKDSYSNQPQHF
TGTGCCAGCAGTAAGGACTCATATAGCAATCAGCCCCAGCATTTT
>.|TRBV5-1|TRBJ2-3|.|14
CASSTLAATDTQYF
TGCGCCAGCAGCACGCTAGCTGCCACAGATACGCAGTATTTT
>.|TRBV29-1|TRBJ1-1|.|13
CSVARAGNTEAFF
TGCAGCGTTGCCCGAGCAGGGAACACTGAAGCCTTCTTT
>TRBD1|TRBV28|TRBJ1-2|.|14
CASRLQGVPDGYTF
TGTGCCAGCAGACTACAGGGGGTTCCGGATGGCTACACCTTC
>.|TRBV19|TRBJ2-5|.|14
CASSTTGLQRAQYF
TGTGCCAGTAGTACGACGGGACTTCAGAGGGCCCAGTACTTC
>.|TRBV4-2|TRBJ2-7|few|14
CASSQGQGTYEQYF
TGTGCCAGCAGCCAAGGTCAGGGTACCTACGAGCAGTACTTC
>.|TRBV10-3|TRBJ1-5|.|17
CAISNVPRGQTYQPQHF
TGTGCCATCAGTAACGTCCCCCGGGGACAAACTTATCAGCCCCAGCATTTT
>.|TRBV18|TRBJ2-5|.|13
CASSLLGQETQYF
TGTGCCAGCTCACTATTGGGGCAGGAGACCCAGTACTTC
>TRBD1|TRBV28|TRBJ1-4|.|16
CASSDRGSATNEKLFF
TGTGCCAGCAGCGACAGGGGTTCTGCAACTAATGAAAAACTGTTTTTT
>TRBD1|TRBV29-1|TRBJ1-5|once|15
CSVRAGGAVNQPQHF
TGCAGCGTCAGGGCAGGGGGCGCCGTCAATCAGCCCCAGCATTTT
>.|TRBV27|TRBJ1-4|.|15
CASSMLALSGEKLFF
TGTGCCAGCAGTATGCTTGCCCTATCGGGTGAAAAACTGTTTTTT
>TRBD1|TRBV7-9|TRBJ2-7|once|13
CASSRGQNYEQYF
TGTGCCAGCAGCCGGGGACAGAACTACGAGCAGTACTTC